This T cell receptor (beta chain) came from a study of early T cells in non-severe SARS-CoV-2 infection. For the study at large: From unsorted whole blood, bulk RNA was sequenced, and the chains remained unpaired.

V shed 5 bases and J shed 6 bases, with 22 bases lying between them. The CDR3 is 16 residues long. The germline gives CDR1 MNHEY, CDR2 SVGAGI. Tagging with unique molecular identifiers was applied to individual cDNA molecules. Each CDR3 protein gets one entry after TCRdb re-called the 5' RACE reads with MiXCR. The data hold tens of thousands of distinct CDR3 sequences, with 18% observed a single time. Study results and caveats: Private and CD4 specificities were missed by VDJdb matching, skewed to anti-spike CD8.

On this clonotype itself: No antigen is known for it.

The sample in question was whole blood, obtained at baseline. The rearrangement joins TRBV6-5 to TRBJ1-1; TRBD1 might be the D (5 bases). The TCR originated in an adult who was a healthcare worker with PCR-confirmed SARS-CoV-2 infection or an uninfected control (not recorded which). The CDR3 region has the DNA TGTGCCAGCAGTCGCACCCTTAATAGGGGAGTCGCTGAAGCTTTCTTT. Residues: CASSRTLNRGVAEAFF.